The 25 T cell receptor beta chains below all came from one sample that was sequenced in a study of Ad26.COV2.S vaccination and SARS-CoV-2 variants (dated by TCRdb to about 2021). The library was obtained by the immunoSEQ multiplex PCR assay. TCRdb re-hosts the immuneACCESS table, in-frame sequences only. Its copies lack some clones; in the studies checked, an unresolved V gene accounts for under half of them, and the cause for the rest is not known. For this sample the table gives hundreds of thousands of clones, of which approximately 89% were detected only once. The ten largest clones take up 2.5% of the sample. In light of the paper, this sample's treatment or condition label describes: around 19 received Ad26.COV2.S at low or high dose, single or two shots; 5 received placebo; per-sample allocation not given. For vaccine and placebo recipients, the sequenced repertoires came from samples collected on day 63 after the first injection.

Material: peripheral blood, obtained in a trial of Ad26.COV2.S vaccine versus placebo. The receptors derive from a person between 18 and 60 years old who received the Ad26.COV2.S COVID-19 vaccine or a placebo.

J is TRBJ1-5 and V is TRBV19; 7 bases map to TRBD1. J gave up 5 bases and V 3 bases, and 4 bases lay outside the gene matches. The CDR3 length is 14 residues. Germline assignment: CDR1 LNHDA and CDR2 SQIVND (reference sequence). The CDR3 reads CASSIETGDQPQHF. The CDR3 coding sequence is TGTGCCAGTAGTATTGAAACAGGGGATCAGCCCCAGCATTTT.

The chain links TRBV2 to TRBJ1-1; perhaps TRBD1 as D (6 bases). This CDR3 is built from 15 residues. V was shortened by 2 bases and J by 6 bases, with 16 bases between the two germline ends. Looked up from germline, CDR1 is SNHLY and CDR2 is FYNNEI. CDR3 sequence: CASSEIGGAPAEAFF. The CDR3 DNA is TGTGCCAGCAGTGAAATCGGGGGCGCGCCGGCTGAAGCTTTCTTT.

The rearrangement links TRBV10-3 to TRBJ1-3; 8 bases align to TRBD1. V dropped 2 bases and J dropped 3; count of bases not matched to a gene: 3. Germline V lookup: CDR1 ENHRY, CDR2 SYGVKD. This CDR3 is 15 amino acids long. CDR3 loop: CAISEPTGDGNTIYF. In DNA form, the CDR3 reads TGTGCCATCAGTGAGCCGACAGGGGATGGAAACACCATATATTTT.

This clone was found once. The chain employs TRBV28 and TRBJ2-7; D remains unclear. Between the trimmed V and J ends, which lost 7 bases and 4 bases, there was a span of 20 bases. The CDR3 spans 15 residues. Germline loops: CDR1 MDHEN, CDR2 SYDVKM. The CDR3 reads CASTPLRTDKYEQYF. The CDR3 nucleotides are TGTGCCAGCACCCCCCTACGCACAGACAAATACGAGCAGTACTTC.

Details on this clone: Other nucleotide sequences from this sample produce the same CDR3. This chain connects TRBV9 to TRBJ1-2; TRBD1 is a possible D gene (5 bases). The V and J ends lost 0 bases and 1 base respectively, with 7 bases between them. Germline values: CDR1 SGDLS, CDR2 YYNGEE. The CDR3 totals 14 residues. For the CDR3, the DNA is TGTGCCAGCAGCGTAGGGCAGGGTAACTATGGCTACACCTTC. Encoded protein: CASSVGQGNYGYTF.

This chain connects TRBV11-3 to TRBJ2-2, with 10 bases matching TRBD2. CDR3 length equals 18 residues. V was clipped by 1 base and J by 3 bases; unmatched bases: 8. The germline V gene has CDR1 SGHNT and CDR2 YENEEA. CDR3 residues: CASSLGHGLAGDTGELFF. The CDR3, as DNA: TGTGCCAGCAGCTTAGGTCATGGGCTAGCGGGAGACACCGGGGAGCTGTTTTTT.

This clone was observed a single time. The genes are TRBV7-9 and TRBJ1-1, with 7 bases aligning to TRBD1. This CDR3 is built from 13 residues. Germline V gives CDR1 SEHNR, CDR2 FQNEAQ (reference sequence). V was pared by 4 bases and J by 3 bases, with 2 bases of the junction left unmatched. The CDR3 spells CASSYGQDTEAFF. CDR3 coding DNA: TGTGCCAGCAGCTACGGACAGGACACTGAAGCTTTCTTT.

Only one count was recorded for this clone. V gene TRBV27 combines with J gene TRBJ1-2, with 8 bases identical to TRBD1. V shed 6 bases and J 7 bases; nucleotides not matched to a gene: 13. The CDR3 has 15 residues. Germline V gives CDR1 MNHEY, CDR2 SMNVEV (reference sequence). CDR3 nucleotide sequence: TGTGCCAGCAGGCTCCCCGGACAGGGCGGAGGTGGCTACACCTTC. Its protein is CASRLPGQGGGGYTF.

This CDR3 reads CASSVGGGAVDTQYF. The CDR3 region has the DNA TGTGCCAGCAGCGTAGGCGGGGGGGCGGTAGATACGCAGTATTTT. The rearrangement links TRBV9 to TRBJ2-3; 9 positions match TRBD2. Germline loops: CDR1 SGDLS, CDR2 YYNGEE. Trimming removed 0 bases from V and 5 bases from J; junction bases left unmatched: 4. The CDR3 totals 15 residues.

The genes are TRBV18 and TRBJ2-2; D uncertain. V shed 6 bases and J shed 6 bases, with 17 bases lying between them. CDR3 length: 15 amino acids. From germline, CDR1 is KGHSH and CDR2 LQKENI. The CDR3, as DNA: TGTGCCAGCTCCCCAACTCTGGCCAGCGCCGGGGAGCTGTTTTTT. It specifies CASSPTLASAGELFF.

This clone was detected only once. The chain combines TRBV5-4 with TRBJ2-3; TRBD2 matches 10 bases. There are 14 residues in the CDR3. The germline V gene encodes CDR1 SGHNT and CDR2 YYREEE (reference sequence). V was pared by 6 bases and J by 5 bases, with 6 bases of the junction left unmatched. DNA of the CDR3: TGTGCCAGCACGCAGCGGGGGGGCAGAGATACGCAGTATTTT. Translation: CASTQRGGRDTQYF.

V gene TRBV9 combines with J gene TRBJ2-5; TRBD2 matches at 12 bases. Per the germline V gene, CDR1 is SGDLS and CDR2 is YYNGEE. The CDR3 runs 14 residues. The V gene end was trimmed by 4 bases and the J gene end by 2 bases; junction bases not matched to a gene: 0. DNA of the CDR3: TGTGCCAGCAGCACTAGCGGGAGGCAAGAGACCCAGTACTTC. The encoded protein is CASSTSGRQETQYF.

The chain carries TRBV5-4 and TRBJ1-3; TRBD1 matches 9 bases. The CDR3 sequence is 15 residues long. Germline trimming cut 0 bases from V and 7 bases from J; bases unmatched to any gene: 5. Germline V gene sequence: CDR1 SGHNT, CDR2 YYREEE (reference sequence). In DNA, the CDR3 is TGTGCCAGCAGCTTGGCCGGGACAGGGTGGAACACCATATATTTT. It codes for CASSLAGTGWNTIYF.

V and J are TRBV5-1 and TRBJ1-1; D may be TRBD1 (6 bases). This CDR3 has 13 residues. V dropped 6 bases and J dropped 3 bases, with 12 bases sitting between them. Looked up from germline, CDR1 is SGHRS and CDR2 is YFSETQ. For the CDR3, the DNA is TGCGCCAGCACCAGGGGCCCCGACACTGAAGCTTTCTTT. Translated, it gives CASTRGPDTEAFF. Full variable domain (missing parts from reference TRBV5-1 and TRBJ1-1): KAGVTQTPRYLIKTRGQQVTLSCSPISGHRSVSWYQQTPGQGLQFLFEYFSETQRNKGNFPGRFSGRQFSNSRSEMNVSTLELGDSALYLCASTRGPDTEAFFGQGTRLTVV.

The chain links TRBV5-1 to TRBJ2-1; D is possibly TRBD1 or TRBD2 (5 bases each). The CDR3 has 16 amino acids. The V end was cut by 5 bases, the J end by 4 bases, with 19 bases between. The germline CDR1 and CDR2 sequences are SGHRS and YFSETQ. The chain's CDR3 is CASSLNLGESYNEQFF. The DNA for the CDR3 is TGCGCCAGCAGTCTTAACTTGGGGGAGTCATACAATGAGCAGTTCTTC.

CDR3 sequence (DNA): TGTGCCATCAGTGAGATTACGGGGGGAGAGACCCAGTACTTC. Residues: CAISEITGGETQYF. The rearrangement links TRBV10-3 to TRBJ2-5, with 7 nucleotides matching TRBD2. Germline CDR1 reads ENHRY; CDR2 reads SYGVKD. The CDR3 has 14 amino acids. The trim removed 2 bases at V and 4 bases at J, leaving 4 bases unmatched.

This chain's CDR3 is CASSLAVLPNTGELFF. In DNA, the CDR3 is TGTGCCAGCAGCTTAGCGGTACTACCGAACACCGGGGAGCTGTTTTTT. The chain recombines TRBV7-9 with TRBJ2-2, with D unclear. Trimming cost V 0 bases and J 0 bases, with 8 bases left between them. The germline CDR1 and CDR2 sequences are SEHNR and FQNEAQ (reference sequence). This CDR3 is built from 16 residues.

This chain links TRBV5-1 with TRBJ2-3, with 9 positions matching TRBD2. The V segment lost 0 bases and the J segment 4 bases; nucleotides outside the gene matches: 6. The CDR3 runs 16 residues. Germline V gives CDR1 SGHRS, CDR2 YFSETQ. For the CDR3, the DNA is TGCGCCAGCAGCTTGGAGCCTAGCGGGACCCCAGATACGCAGTATTTT. Its translation: CASSLEPSGTPDTQYF.

V is TRBV12-5 and J is TRBJ2-1; the match to TRBD2 covers 9 bases. This CDR3 is built from 17 residues. The V gene end was trimmed by 6 bases and the J gene end by 2 bases; junction bases not matched to a gene: 11. The V gene's germline CDR1 is LGHNT and CDR2 FRNRAP. The CDR3 here is CASGYSSGVGAYNEQFF. CDR3 nucleotides: TGTGCTAGTGGATACTCTAGCGGGGTAGGAGCCTACAATGAGCAGTTCTTC.

The rearrangement joins TRBV6-5 to TRBJ1-1; D perhaps matches TRBD1 (5 bases). The length of the CDR3 is 14 residues. Germline V lookup: CDR1 MNHEY, CDR2 SVGAGI. V gave up 2 bases and J gave up 4 bases, with 11 bases separating them. In nucleotides, the CDR3 is TGTGCCAGCAGTTACCAGGGATACGGCACTGAAGCTTTCTTT. Translated, it gives CASSYQGYGTEAFF.

This clone was seen only once. The genes are TRBV7-9 and TRBJ1-5, with TRBD1 matching 9 bases. Germline CDR1 and CDR2: SEHNR and FQNEAQ (reference sequence). V shed 5 bases, J shed 6 bases, and the junction held 11 bases outside the gene matches. The CDR3 length is 16 residues. CDR3 coding DNA: TGTGCCAGCAGCCCAGGTATCGGACAGGGGAGTCAGCCCCAGCATTTT. This gives the protein CASSPGIGQGSQPQHF. Variable domain in full (rest from reference TRBV7-9 and TRBJ1-5): DTGVSQNPRHKITKRGQNVTFRCDPISEHNRLYWYRQTLGQGPEFLTYFQNEAQLEKSRLLSDRFSAERPKGSFSTLEIQRTEQGDSAMYLCASSPGIGQGSQPQHFGDGTRLSIL.

V gene TRBV6-6 combines with J gene TRBJ2-1; no clear D. The CDR3 sequence is 14 residues long. Trimming took off 2 bases at V and 7 bases at J, with 12 bases between the two ends. Germline CDR1 is MNHNY and CDR2 is SVGAGI (reference sequence). CDR3 nucleotides: TGTGCCAGCAGTTACATTAACCCGAGGAATGAGCAGTTCTTC. This encodes CASSYINPRNEQFF.

The rearrangement links TRBV28 to TRBJ2-7; tentatively, D is TRBD1 (6 bases). Trimming took 7 bases from V and 2 from J, leaving 15 bases between them. The CDR3 totals 14 residues. Germline-derived CDR1 and CDR2 are MDHEN and SYDVKM. The CDR3 sequence: CASKNRDNPYEQYF. The CDR3 nucleotides read TGTGCCAGCAAAAATCGGGACAACCCCTACGAGCAGTACTTC.

This clone was observed once. This chain uses TRBV29-1 with TRBJ1-1; 10 nucleotides align to TRBD1. The CDR3 extends over 13 amino acids. Germline CDR1 reads SQVTM; CDR2 reads ANQGSEA. With 6 bases clipped from V and 2 bases from J, the junction kept 3 bases outside the gene matches. In DNA form, the CDR3 reads TGCAGCGTCCGGACAGGGGGAAACACTGAAGCTTTCTTT. Translation: CSVRTGGNTEAFF.

The CDR3 DNA is TGTGCCAGCAGCACACAGTGGTCTGGAAACACCATATATTTT. This translates into CASSTQWSGNTIYF. The rearrangement uses TRBV5-4 and TRBJ1-3, with D uncertain. Germline CDR1 SGHNT, CDR2 YYREEE (reference sequence). The V and J ends lost 4 bases and 1 base respectively, with 9 bases between them. The CDR3 runs to 14 residues. The whole variable domain, filled in from reference TRBV5-4 and TRBJ1-3, reads ETGVTQSPTHLIKTRGQQVTLRCSSQSGHNTVSWYQQALGQGPQFIFQYYREEENGRGNFPPRFSGLQFPNYSSELNVNALELDDSALYLCASSTQWSGNTIYFGEGSWLTVV.